A selection of T cell receptor beta chains follows, all from one sample in a study of T cell responses to AZD1222 COVID-19 vaccine. Assay: immunoSEQ multiplex PCR; the TCRdb copy retains only in-frame clones and omits some. The sample lists roughly 100,000 clones; 82% were seen once. The sequenced sample was peripheral blood, obtained on day 0 of AZD1222 vaccination. These receptors originate from an adult in good health. Each CDR3 is given with its conserved first and last residue. A D gene is named only where the DNA matches it firmly. Clone sizes are given selectively: once, few, many, or a class where the clone is expanded.

d_call,j_call,clone_size,v_call,cdr3_nt,cdr3_aa
NA,TRBJ1-5,NA,TRBV12-5,TGTGCTAGTGGCCCCGTGGAGCCCAATCAGCCCCAGCATTTT,CASGPVEPNQPQHF
NA,TRBJ1-5,medium-sized,TRBV4-3,TGCGCCAGCAGCCAAGAGACCAGGGGTGATCAGCCCCAGCATTTT,CASSQETRGDQPQHF
NA,TRBJ1-5,NA,TRBV2,TGTGCCAGCAGTGAGAGCAGGGCAGAGAATCAGCCCCAGCATTTT,CASSESRAENQPQHF
NA,TRBJ1-1,NA,TRBV5-4,TGTGCCAGCAGCATCAACACGCAGGGCTACGGAACTGAAGCTTTCTTT,CASSINTQGYGTEAFF
NA,TRBJ1-2,NA,TRBV19,TGTGCCAGTGCTAAGGGCAGCCCTAACTATGGCTACACCTTC,CASAKGSPNYGYTF
TRBD1,TRBJ2-5,few,TRBV4-2,TGTGCCAGCAGAGATTCCGGGACAGGGGGATTGCAAGAGACCCAGTACTTC,CASRDSGTGGLQETQYF
NA,TRBJ1-1,NA,TRBV19,TGTGCCAGTAGTATCGCCAGAGGAACTGAAGCTTTCTTT,CASSIARGTEAFF
TRBD1,TRBJ1-2,NA,TRBV4-1,TGCGCCAGCAGCCAATACGGGACAGCTCTCTATGGCTACACCTTC,CASSQYGTALYGYTF
TRBD1,TRBJ2-2,NA,TRBV20-1,TGCAGTGCTAGTTTTTCACAGGGGACCGGGGAGCTGTTTTTT,CSASFSQGTGELFF
NA,TRBJ1-3,NA,TRBV6-1,TGTGCCAGCAGTGAACAGGTTAGCTCTGGAAACACCATATATTTT,CASSEQVSSGNTIYF
NA,TRBJ2-1,many,TRBV11-2,TGTGCCAGCAGCGCGGTCCAGGGGTACAATGAGCAGTTCTTC,CASSAVQGYNEQFF
NA,TRBJ1-1,NA,TRBV9,TGTGCCAGCAGCGTAGGGCAGGACGGGAACACTGAAGCTTTCTTT,CASSVGQDGNTEAFF
NA,TRBJ1-4,NA,TRBV19,TGTGCCAGTAAAGTTTGGGAGAATGAAAAACTGTTTTTT,CASKVWENEKLFF
NA,TRBJ2-3,NA,TRBV11-3,TGTGCCAGCAGCCATGGGGATACGCAGTATTTT,CASSHGDTQYF
NA,TRBJ2-7,NA,TRBV12-5,TGTGCTAGTGGTTTGCCGCTTCCGGGACACAGCTCCTACGAGCAGTACTTC,CASGLPLPGHSSYEQYF
TRBD2,TRBJ2-5,NA,TRBV20-1,TGCAGTGCTAGTGGTACTAGCGGGGCTCAAGAGACCCAGTACTTC,CSASGTSGAQETQYF
NA,TRBJ2-7,few,TRBV5-1,TGCGCCAGCAGCCCGGGGGTCAACTACGAGCAGTACTTC,CASSPGVNYEQYF
NA,TRBJ2-5,NA,TRBV5-1,TGCGCCAGCAGCCTAGGATTTTCCCTTGAGACCCAGTACTTC,CASSLGFSLETQYF
NA,TRBJ1-5,NA,TRBV7-8,TGTGCCAGCAGCTTATTCGGCAGGGACAGCAATCAGCCCCAGCATTTT,CASSLFGRDSNQPQHF
NA,TRBJ1-6,once,TRBV4-1,TGCGCCAGCAGCCTAGGAGTAGGGACCGGGAATTCACCCCTCCACTTT,CASSLGVGTGNSPLHF
NA,TRBJ2-3,NA,TRBV6-5,TGTGCCAGCAGGACAGATCTTAAAGATACGCAGTATTTT,CASRTDLKDTQYF
NA,TRBJ2-3,NA,TRBV5-1,TGCGCCAGCAGCTTGGAGGGGGGCCGGTCCCGTCCAGATACGCAGTATTTT,CASSLEGGRSRPDTQYF
TRBD2,TRBJ2-1,few,TRBV6-5,TGTGCCAGCAGTTACTCGATGGGGGGGAATTACAATGAGCAGTTCTTC,CASSYSMGGNYNEQFF
TRBD2,TRBJ2-3,few,TRBV7-9,TGTGCCAGCAGCTTCGGGGTAGCGGGGTCCACAGATACGCAGTATTTT,CASSFGVAGSTDTQYF
NA,TRBJ1-1,NA,TRBV11-2,TGTGCCAGCAGCGCCAGTAATCGGGGAAGCACTGAAGCTTTCTTT,CASSASNRGSTEAFF
NA,TRBJ2-1,NA,TRBV11-2,TGTGCCAGCAGCGACACAGTTGGGACTTCGCCCTACAATGAGCAGTTCTTC,CASSDTVGTSPYNEQFF
NA,TRBJ1-2,NA,TRBV3-1/TRBV3-2,TGTGCCAGCAGCCAGAGTAAGGGAATGGTCCATGGCTACACCTTC,CASSQSKGMVHGYTF
NA,TRBJ1-2,NA,TRBV12-3/TRBV12-4,TGTGCCAGCAGTTTGATAGGTGGTGGCTACACCTTC,CASSLIGGGYTF
NA,TRBJ1-2,NA,TRBV27,TGTGCCAGCGGACAGAAGAATCTCTATGGCTACACCTTC,CASGQKNLYGYTF
NA,TRBJ2-2,NA,TRBV5-1,TGCGCCAGCAGCTCTCGGGACGGGTACACCGGGGAGCTGTTTTTT,CASSSRDGYTGELFF
TRBD1,TRBJ1-2,few,TRBV27,TGTGCCAGCAGAAGACAGGGAGGAGACTATGGCTACACCTTC,CASRRQGGDYGYTF
TRBD1,TRBJ1-2,few,TRBV7-2,TGTGCCAGCAGCTTAACGGGACAGGGGGGATATGGCTACACCTTC,CASSLTGQGGYGYTF
TRBD1,TRBJ1-6,few,TRBV7-2,TGTGCCAGCAGACAAGGGACAGGGGGCGGCGGTTCACCCCTCCACTTT,CASRQGTGGGGSPLHF
TRBD1,TRBJ2-2,NA,TRBV19,TGTGCCAGTAACCCGAGGACAGGGCACACCGGGGAGCTGTTTTTT,CASNPRTGHTGELFF
NA,TRBJ1-5,NA,TRBV6-5,TGTGCCAGCAGCCTTGACAGTATCGGCAATCAGCCCCAGCATTTT,CASSLDSIGNQPQHF
TRBD2,TRBJ2-5,NA,TRBV11-3,TGTGCCAGCAGCTTAGTAGCGGGGGGGCGAGAGACCCAGTACTTC,CASSLVAGGRETQYF
NA,TRBJ1-2,once,TRBV11-2,TGTGCCAGCAGCTTAGTGGGCAGGGGCAGGAAAGATGACGGCTACACCTTC,CASSLVGRGRKDDGYTF
TRBD2,TRBJ2-7,NA,TRBV4-3,TGCGCCAGCAGCCAGGAACTAGCGGGGGGATCTTATGCCTACGAGCAGTACTTC,CASSQELAGGSYAYEQYF
NA,TRBJ1-2,NA,TRBV11-2,TGTGCCAGCAGCTTAGATCTGGGAAACTATGGCTACACCTTC,CASSLDLGNYGYTF
NA,TRBJ1-2,NA,TRBV18,TGTGCCAGCTCACCAGGTCAGGCTCTCTATGGCTACACCTTC,CASSPGQALYGYTF
NA,TRBJ2-5,NA,TRBV13,TGTGCCAGCAGCTTAACCCCCCCGGAGACCCAGTACTTC,CASSLTPPETQYF
NA,TRBJ1-2,few,TRBV20-1,TGCAGTGTTAAACTGACGGGAGCACACACCTTC,CSVKLTGAHTF
NA,TRBJ2-7,NA,TRBV2,TGTGCTGGCAAATATGGGGGCCCGAGCTACGAGCAGTACTTC,CAGKYGGPSYEQYF
TRBD2,TRBJ2-2,NA,TRBV7-2,TGTGCCAGCAGCCTACTCCGGGGGGCCGGGGAGCTGTTTTTT,CASSLLRGAGELFF
TRBD1,TRBJ2-3,NA,TRBV27,TGTGCCAGCACCGACAGGGGCGCAGATACGCAGTATTTT,CASTDRGADTQYF
NA,TRBJ1-1,NA,TRBV30,TGTGCCTGGAGGGGGCACACTGAAGCTTTCTTT,CAWRGHTEAFF
TRBD2,TRBJ2-1,NA,TRBV3-1/TRBV3-2,TGTGCCAGCAGCCAAGATATATCGAGCGGGAGTCACAATGAGCAGTTCTTC,CASSQDISSGSHNEQFF
TRBD1,TRBJ1-1,NA,TRBV5-5,TGTGCCAGCAGCTTAGGGACAGCTGGGGCTTTCTTT,CASSLGTAGAFF
NA,TRBJ2-7,NA,TRBV23-1,TGCGCCAGCACGACAGAAAAGTCCTACGAGCAGTACTTC,CASTTEKSYEQYF
NA,TRBJ1-6,NA,TRBV7-6,TGTGCCAGCAGCCTCACATATGATTCACCCCTCCACTTT,CASSLTYDSPLHF
NA,TRBJ1-1,NA,TRBV4-2,TGTGCCAGCAGCCAATCGCAGTGGACTGAAGCTTTCTTT,CASSQSQWTEAFF
NA,TRBJ2-3,NA,TRBV6-2/TRBV6-3,TGTGCCAGCAGTTTAGAGGGTGAGGATACGCAGTATTTT,CASSLEGEDTQYF
NA,TRBJ2-7,NA,TRBV6-5,TGTGCCAGCAGTTACGGTACGGGACTTTTCTACGAGCAGTACTTC,CASSYGTGLFYEQYF
TRBD1,TRBJ1-1,once,TRBV6-4,TGTGCCAGCAGTGACTCTGACAGGGGGCTTGGTGGAGCTTTCTTT,CASSDSDRGLGGAFF
NA,TRBJ2-2,NA,TRBV5-5,TGTGCCAGCAGCTTGACAGGGACGAACACCGGGGAGCTGTTTTTT,CASSLTGTNTGELFF